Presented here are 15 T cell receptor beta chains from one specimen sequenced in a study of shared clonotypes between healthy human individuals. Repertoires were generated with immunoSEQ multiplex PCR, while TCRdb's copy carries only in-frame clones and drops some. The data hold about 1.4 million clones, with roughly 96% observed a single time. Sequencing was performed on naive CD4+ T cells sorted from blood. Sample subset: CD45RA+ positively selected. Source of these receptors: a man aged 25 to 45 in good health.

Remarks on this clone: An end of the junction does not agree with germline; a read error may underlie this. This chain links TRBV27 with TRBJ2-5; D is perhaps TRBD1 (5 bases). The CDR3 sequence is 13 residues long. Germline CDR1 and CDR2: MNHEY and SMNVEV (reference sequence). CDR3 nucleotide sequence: TGCAGTGGTAGAGGCAGGGTATTCGAGACCCAGTACTTC. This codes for CSGRGRVFETQYF.

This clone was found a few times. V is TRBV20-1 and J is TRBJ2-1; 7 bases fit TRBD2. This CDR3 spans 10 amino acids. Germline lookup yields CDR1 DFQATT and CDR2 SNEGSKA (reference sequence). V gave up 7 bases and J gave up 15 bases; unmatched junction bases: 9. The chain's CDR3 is CSVGLEVLFF. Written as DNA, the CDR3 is TGCAGTGTCGGACTAGAAGTGTTGTTCTTC.

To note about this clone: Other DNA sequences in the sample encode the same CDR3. The CDR3 reads CASSRSGSSYEQYF. In DNA form, the CDR3 reads TGTGCCAGCAGTCGAAGCGGGAGCTCCTACGAGCAGTACTTC. This chain connects TRBV27 to TRBJ2-7; the match to TRBD2 covers 8 bases. Trimming cost V 5 bases and J 0 bases; bases outside gene matches: 3. CDR1 and CDR2 from the germline V gene are MNHEY and SMNVEV (reference sequence). This CDR3 contains 14 residues.

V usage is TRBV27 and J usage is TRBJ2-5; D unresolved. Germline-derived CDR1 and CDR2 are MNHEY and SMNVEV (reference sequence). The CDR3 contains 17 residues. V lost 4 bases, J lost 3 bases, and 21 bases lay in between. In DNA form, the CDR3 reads TGTGCCAGCAGTTCTCCCGCTCCAGGACGAGATGAAGAGACCCAGTACTTC. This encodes CASSSPAPGRDEETQYF.

DNA for the CDR3: TGTGCCATCAGTGAGTTGACAGTGGAGACCCAGTACTTC. It yields the protein CAISELTVETQYF. The J gene is TRBJ2-5, the V gene TRBV10-3, with D perhaps matching TRBD1 (5 bases). Germline-derived CDR1 and CDR2 are ENHRY and SYGVKD. Trimming pared 1 base from V and 5 bases from J, leaving 8 bases between. This CDR3 is 13 amino acids long.

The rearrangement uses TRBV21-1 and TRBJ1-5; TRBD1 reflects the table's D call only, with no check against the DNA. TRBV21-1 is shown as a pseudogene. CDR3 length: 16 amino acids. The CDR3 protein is CASSKGYRESNQPQHF. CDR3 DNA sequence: TGTGCCAGCAGCAAAGGGTACAGGGAAAGCAATCAGCCCCAGCATTTT.

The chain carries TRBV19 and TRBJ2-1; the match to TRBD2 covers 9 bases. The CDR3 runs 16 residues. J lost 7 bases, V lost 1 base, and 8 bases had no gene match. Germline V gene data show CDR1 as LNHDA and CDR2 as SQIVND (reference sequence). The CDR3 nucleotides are TGTGCCAGTAGTATAGCCTTTGCGGGAGGGCCTAATGAGCAGTTCTTC. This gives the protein CASSIAFAGGPNEQFF.

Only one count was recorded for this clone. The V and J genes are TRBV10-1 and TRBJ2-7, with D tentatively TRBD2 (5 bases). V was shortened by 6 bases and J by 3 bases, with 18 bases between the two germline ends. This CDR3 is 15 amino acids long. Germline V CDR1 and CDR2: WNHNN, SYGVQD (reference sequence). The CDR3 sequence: CASSAGPRGFYEQYF. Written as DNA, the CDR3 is TGCGCCAGCAGCGCCGGGCCCCGGGGATTCTACGAGCAGTACTTC.

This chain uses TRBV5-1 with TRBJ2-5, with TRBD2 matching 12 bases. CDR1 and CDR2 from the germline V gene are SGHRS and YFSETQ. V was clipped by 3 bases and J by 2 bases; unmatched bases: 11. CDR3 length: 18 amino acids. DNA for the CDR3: TGCGCCAGCAGCTCTTTGTCTAGCGGGAGGGCCTGGCAAGAGACCCAGTACTTC. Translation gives CASSSLSSGRAWQETQYF.

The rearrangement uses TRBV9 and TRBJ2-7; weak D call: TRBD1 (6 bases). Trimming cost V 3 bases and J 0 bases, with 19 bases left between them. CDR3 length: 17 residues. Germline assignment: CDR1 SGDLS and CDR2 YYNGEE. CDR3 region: CASSAARTGYGSYEQYF. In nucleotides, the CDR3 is TGTGCCAGCAGCGCCGCAAGAACAGGGTACGGCTCCTACGAGCAGTACTTC.

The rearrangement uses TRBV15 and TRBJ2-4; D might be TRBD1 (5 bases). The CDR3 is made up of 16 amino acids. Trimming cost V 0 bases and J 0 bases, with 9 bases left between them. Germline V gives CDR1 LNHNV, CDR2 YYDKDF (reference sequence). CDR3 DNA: TGTGCCACCAGCAGAGATCAGGGTAGAGCCAAAAACATTCAGTACTTC. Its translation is CATSRDQGRAKNIQYF.

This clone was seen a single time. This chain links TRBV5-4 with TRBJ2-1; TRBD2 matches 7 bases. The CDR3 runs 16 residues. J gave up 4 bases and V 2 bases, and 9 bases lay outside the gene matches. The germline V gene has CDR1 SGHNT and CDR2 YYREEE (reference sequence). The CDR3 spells CASSLPGLGLYNEQFF. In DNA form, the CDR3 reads TGTGCCAGCAGCTTACCCGGACTAGGGCTATACAATGAGCAGTTCTTC.

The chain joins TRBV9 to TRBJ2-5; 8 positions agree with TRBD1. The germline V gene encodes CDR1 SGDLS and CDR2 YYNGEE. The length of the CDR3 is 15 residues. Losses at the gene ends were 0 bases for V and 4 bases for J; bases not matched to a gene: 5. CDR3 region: CASSVADRGRETQYF. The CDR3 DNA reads TGTGCCAGCAGCGTAGCCGACAGGGGTCGAGAGACCCAGTACTTC.

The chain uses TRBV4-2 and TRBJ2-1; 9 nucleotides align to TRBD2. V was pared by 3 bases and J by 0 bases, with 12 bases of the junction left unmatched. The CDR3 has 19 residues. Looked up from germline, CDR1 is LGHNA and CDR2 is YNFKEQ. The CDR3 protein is CASSHPPPLAGSSYNEQFF. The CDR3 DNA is TGTGCCAGCAGCCATCCTCCTCCTCTAGCGGGAAGCTCCTACAATGAGCAGTTCTTC.

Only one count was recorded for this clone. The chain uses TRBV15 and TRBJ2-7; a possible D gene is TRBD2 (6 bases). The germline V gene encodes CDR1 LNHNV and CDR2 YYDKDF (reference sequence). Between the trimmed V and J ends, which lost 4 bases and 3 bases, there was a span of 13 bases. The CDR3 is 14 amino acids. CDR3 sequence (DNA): TGTGCCACCAGCAAAGGCGGGGCGATCTACGAGCAGTACTTC. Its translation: CATSKGGAIYEQYF.